The source of this T cell receptor (beta chain) is a study of human T cells and chemical hapten exposure. Germline lookup yields CDR1 SGHTA and CDR2 FQGTGA. This CDR3 contains 15 residues. Trimming stripped 1 base from V and 0 bases from J, with 7 bases between. This clonotype was found many times. TCRdb recomputed calls from the RACE reads with MiXCR, one row per CDR3 protein. The repertoire holds tens of thousands of distinct CDR3 sequences, with 3.5% to 4.5% as singletons. Regarding time point: healthy volunteer bleed at 2 weeks. Before extraction, the whole blood was not fractionated, and total RNA was taken from it.

The clonotype originates from a female donor in good health. Some clones in this sample may be carry-over from other donors' samples. The chain carries TRBV7-3 and TRBJ2-1; weak D call: TRBD2 (6 bases). Sequenced: whole blood. The CDR3 coding sequence is TGTGCCAGCAGCTTAAGGGGACTCTCCTACAATGAGCAGTTCTTC. Translation: CASSLRGLSYNEQFF.